What follows are 22 T cell receptor beta chains derived from one specimen sequenced in a study of early T cells in non-severe SARS-CoV-2 infection (dated by TCRdb to 2020 to 2022). Library preparation used 5' RACE. The instrument given in TCRdb is NextSeq 500. TCRdb passed the public sequencing reads through fastp at Q25 and MiXCR, retaining productive beta sequences. Rows are unified per CDR3 protein, each entry keeping the most common DNA and genes. For this sample the table gives 65,000 to 85,000 distinct CDR3 sequences, of which around 10% were detected only once. The ten top clones hold 3.8% of the sample. Material: whole blood. The receptors here all came from an adult who was a healthcare worker with PCR-confirmed SARS-CoV-2 infection or an uninfected control (not recorded which).

This clonotype was observed at least ten times. The V gene is TRBV20-1, the J gene TRBJ2-2; TRBD2 aligns across 11 bases. Germline-derived CDR1 and CDR2 are DFQATT and SNEGSKA (reference sequence). The J segment lost 6 bases and the V segment lost 0 bases, leaving 6 bases of the junction unmatched. The CDR3 contains 16 residues. In nucleotides, the CDR3 is TGCAGTGCTAGAGATCAACTAGCGGGAGACTCCGGGGAGCTGTTTTTT. It yields the protein CSARDQLAGDSGELFF.

In the case of this clonotype: One base away lies a much larger clone, so this may be a sequencing read error. The rearrangement links TRBV12-3 or TRBV12-4 to TRBJ2-2; 11 bases align to TRBD1. The CDR3 spans 16 residues. CDR3 in amino acids: CVSAVPGTGGTGELFF. The CDR3 bases are TGTGTCAGCGCCGTACCCGGGACAGGGGGCACCGGGGAGCTGTTTTTT.

This clonotype has at least ten counts. The chain carries TRBV6-1 and TRBJ1-1, with D maybe TRBD1 (6 bases). In germline, CDR1 is MNHNS, CDR2 SASEGT. CDR3 length: 12 residues. The V and J ends lost 8 bases and 4 bases respectively, with 11 bases between them. The CDR3 sequence is CASGGGGTEAFF. The CDR3 DNA reads as TGTGCCAGCGGAGGGGGTGGCACTGAAGCTTTCTTT.

In DNA, the CDR3 is TGCGCCAGCAGCCAAGACGGAGGCGCCTACGAGCAGTACTTC. It translates to CASSQDGGAYEQYF. The chain joins TRBV4-1 to TRBJ2-7; D is possibly TRBD2 (5 bases). CDR1 and CDR2 (germline): MGHRA, YSYEKL. The CDR3 runs to 14 residues. Trimming left V 0 bases short and J 2 bases short, with 8 bases between.

This clonotype was observed many times. The rearrangement links TRBV4-1 to TRBJ1-2; D not certain. V lost 0 bases, J lost 3 bases, and 14 bases lay in between. The CDR3 is 16 residues long. Germline V gene data show CDR1 as MGHRA and CDR2 as YSYEKL. The CDR3 protein is CASSQDRSGAHYGYTF. CDR3 coding DNA: TGCGCCAGCAGCCAAGATCGGTCCGGAGCCCACTATGGCTACACCTTC.

This clonotype was recorded many times. The J gene is TRBJ2-7, the V gene TRBV7-8, with 11 bases fitting TRBD1. With V trimmed by 3 bases and J by 4 bases, 11 bases remained unmatched. Germline CDR1 and CDR2: SGHVS and FQNEAQ. CDR3 length: 17 residues. The CDR3 nucleotides read TGTGCCAGCAGCTTTCTCTCCGGGACAGGGGGGCGTTACGAGCAGTACTTC. Amino acids: CASSFLSGTGGRYEQYF.

There are many counts of this clonotype. The CDR3 loop reads CASSFRIDTNYGYTF. The CDR3 DNA reads as TGTGCCAGCAGCTTTAGGATTGACACTAACTATGGCTACACCTTC. The J gene is TRBJ1-2, the V gene TRBV7-3; D not resolved. V shed 3 bases and J shed 0 bases, with 11 bases lying between them. CDR3 length: 15 amino acids. The germline V gene encodes CDR1 SGHTA and CDR2 FQGTGA.

The chain is built from TRBV6-6 and TRBJ2-7; a possible D gene is TRBD2 (6 bases). The CDR3 covers 16 residues. Per the germline V gene, CDR1 is MNHNY and CDR2 is SVGAGI (reference sequence). The V end lost 2 bases, the J end lost 1 base, and 15 bases lay between the germline ends. The CDR3 loop reads CASSYQGLAVSYEQYF. In nucleotides, the CDR3 is TGTGCCAGCAGTTACCAGGGATTAGCGGTATCCTACGAGCAGTACTTC.

This clonotype was detected ten times or more. This rearrangement joins TRBV7-6 to TRBJ2-5; D is unresolved. Germline CDR1 reads SGHVS; CDR2 reads FNYEAQ. This CDR3 comprises 15 residues. V was shortened by 0 bases and J by 1 base, with 9 bases between the two germline ends. The CDR3, as DNA: TGTGCCAGCAGCTTAGCCCCGGTCAGCCAAGAGACCCAGTACTTC. This sequence encodes CASSLAPVSQETQYF.

Of note for this clonotype: Possible read error: a much larger clone is one base away. The rearrangement links TRBV11-3 to TRBJ2-1, with D perhaps assigned TRBD1 or TRBD2 (5 bases each). The CDR3 covers 13 residues. Germline assignment: CDR1 SGHNT and CDR2 YENEEA. CDR3 nucleotides: TGTACCAGCAGCTTTTCCGGGACCGGTGAGCAGTTCTTC. It translates to CTSSFSGTGEQFF.

This clonotype is deemed medium-sized (0.01 to 0.1%). The CDR3 region is CASRDGQGSGQPQHF. Here the CDR3 DNA reads TGTGCCAGCAGGGATGGTCAGGGGAGCGGGCAGCCCCAGCATTTT. The chain has TRBV12-3 or TRBV12-4 and TRBJ1-5; the D gene is possibly TRBD1 (6 bases). V lost 6 bases and J 7 bases, leaving 19 bases between the germline ends. This CDR3 is built from 15 residues.

This clonotype was picked up many times. The chain joins TRBV7-9 to TRBJ2-5; no firm D call. V gave up 1 base and J gave up 3 bases, with 6 bases separating them. Germline CDR1 SEHNR, CDR2 FQNEAQ (reference sequence). The CDR3 sequence is 13 residues long. CDR3 sequence reads: CASSLEMKETQYF. The CDR3 nucleotides read TGTGCCAGCAGCTTAGAGATGAAAGAGACCCAGTACTTC. Looking up the rest from reference TRBV7-9 and TRBJ2-5 gives the full variable domain: DTGVSQNPRHKITKRGQNVTFRCDPISEHNRLYWYRQTLGQGPEFLTYFQNEAQLEKSRLLSDRFSAERPKGSFSTLEIQRTEQGDSAMYLCASSLEMKETQYFGPGTRLLVL.

A single count supports this clonotype. The V call is TRBV29-1, the J call TRBJ2-1; 8 bases align to TRBD2. CDR3 size: 15 residues. CDR1 and CDR2 (germline): SQVTM, ANQGSEA. After removal of 5 bases from V and 0 bases from J, the junction contained 6 bases not matched to a gene. CDR3 nucleotides: TGCAGCGTTACTAGCGGCATTTACTCCTACAATGAGCAGTTCTTC. This translates into CSVTSGIYSYNEQFF.

This clonotype was seen many times. The chain is built from TRBV5-4 and TRBJ1-2; no firm D call. V dropped 0 bases and J dropped 5 bases, with 11 bases sitting between them. The CDR3 runs to 14 residues. CDR1 and CDR2 from the germline V gene are SGHNT and YYREEE (reference sequence). The CDR3 DNA reads TGTGCCAGCAGCTTGGAACAGCGTCTTTATGGCTACACCTTC. Translated, it gives CASSLEQRLYGYTF. The variable domain in full, completed from reference TRBV5-4 and TRBJ1-2, reads ETGVTQSPTHLIKTRGQQVTLRCSSQSGHNTVSWYQQALGQGPQFIFQYYREEENGRGNFPPRFSGLQFPNYSSELNVNALELDDSALYLCASSLEQRLYGYTFGSGTRLTVV.

At least ten counts were recorded for this clonotype. The chain is built from TRBV7-8 and TRBJ1-2; no clear D. The germline V and J ends were trimmed by 1 base and 3 bases, with 9 bases remaining between them. This CDR3 has 14 residues. Germline CDR1 reads SGHVS; CDR2 reads FQNEAQ. CDR3 in amino acids: CASSLVGADYGYTF. The CDR3 nucleotides are TGTGCCAGCAGCTTAGTTGGCGCAGACTATGGCTACACCTTC.

This clonotype was counted a single time. The germline gene is not matched at one end of the junction; a read error may be the cause. The V and J genes are TRBV4-2 and TRBJ1-3, with D possibly being TRBD1 (6 bases). CDR3 size: 17 residues. Germline CDR1 LGHNA, CDR2 YNFKEQ. The CDR3 DNA is TGTGTCAGCAGCCAAGAGGGGGGGCTCGGGTCTGGAAACACCATATATTTT. This translates into CVSSQEGGLGSGNTIYF.

The V gene is TRBV28, the J gene TRBJ2-4, with TRBD2 identical over 11 bases. J gave up 0 bases and V 4 bases, and 2 bases lay outside the gene matches. CDR3 length: 16 residues. Germline CDR1 is MDHEN and CDR2 is SYDVKM. DNA of the CDR3: TGTGCCAGCAGTTCGACTAGCGGGAAAGCCAAAAACATTCAGTACTTC. It codes for CASSSTSGKAKNIQYF.

In this sample, this clonotype turned up a few times. The chain joins TRBV9 to TRBJ2-4, with D perhaps matching TRBD1 or TRBD2 (5 bases each). This CDR3 spans 13 amino acids. The germline V and J ends were trimmed by 0 bases and 8 bases, with 9 bases remaining between them. Germline lookup yields CDR1 SGDLS and CDR2 YYNGEE. CDR3 in amino acids: CASSVGLGDIQYF. In DNA, the CDR3 is TGTGCCAGCAGCGTAGGTCTGGGGGACATTCAGTACTTC.

There are many counts of this clonotype. This CDR3 is CASSDRTGTDTQYF. CDR3 coding DNA: TGTGCCAGCAGTGACCGGACAGGCACAGATACGCAGTATTTT. The V gene is TRBV2, the J gene TRBJ2-3, with TRBD1 as a possible D gene (6 bases). V lost 3 bases, J lost 1 base, and 8 bases lay in between. Germline V CDR1 and CDR2: SNHLY, FYNNEI. This CDR3 region has 14 residues.

This chain links TRBV4-1 with TRBJ2-5; 7 nucleotides line up with TRBD1. The CDR3 totals 16 residues. The germline gives CDR1 MGHRA, CDR2 YSYEKL. The V segment lost 1 base and the J segment 1 base; nucleotides outside the gene matches: 6. CDR3 in amino acids: CASSQGTGATQETQYF. CDR3 nucleotide sequence: TGCGCCAGCAGCCAAGGAACAGGGGCTACCCAAGAGACCCAGTACTTC.

This clonotype showed up just a few times. At one of its ends the junction is not consistent with the germline gene, which may arise from a read error. This chain links TRBV7-7 with TRBJ2-1; D may be TRBD1 (5 bases). Germline V lookup: CDR1 SSHAT, CDR2 FNYEAQ (reference sequence). The CDR3 loop spans 15 amino acids. The DNA for the CDR3 is TGTGCTAGCAGCTTAGGGGCTGAACTGGGCGATGAGCAGTTCTTC. It specifies CASSLGAELGDEQFF.

This chain links TRBV5-1 with TRBJ2-3, with D tentatively TRBD1 or TRBD2 (5 bases each). The V gene's germline CDR1 is SGHRS and CDR2 YFSETQ. The CDR3 consists of 14 residues. The germline V and J ends were trimmed by 7 bases and 6 bases, with 18 bases remaining between them. The CDR3 DNA reads TGCGCCAGCTCTCGGGGCGCCTCACTTGATACGCAGTATTTT. As protein: CASSRGASLDTQYF.